The following is a TCR beta chain sequence with its context. No antigen is known for it. The CDR3 sequence is 13 residues long. The V segment lost 2 bases and the J segment 8 bases; nucleotides outside the gene matches: 4. The germline V gene encodes CDR1 GTSNPN and CDR2 SVGIG (reference sequence). TCR beta cDNA libraries had unique molecular identifiers. TCRdb fed the PCR reads into MiXCR, producing one record per CDR3 protein. The sample lists a few hundred thousand distinct CDR3 sequences; less than 40% were seen once. This entry comes from a study of post-analysis software for immune sequencing data. Study at large: As for disease course, relapsing-remitting, secondary progressive and progressive-relapsing multiple sclerosis were all included. Points from the study as a whole: Same-batch samples co-clustered strongly by F measure. Compared with controls, patients had more of 4 to 6 TRBV segments, including TRBV5-6, TRBV5-1 and TRBV20-1.

This receptor was taken from a girl aged 10 to 17 with multiple sclerosis. The V gene is TRBV30, the J gene TRBJ2-1; 9 bases agree with TRBD1. The sequenced sample consisted of blood. The CDR3 DNA follows: TGTGCCTGGAGTACAGGGGGCGGCTATGAGCAGTTCTTC. Its protein is CAWSTGGGYEQFF.